A selection of T cell receptor beta chains follows, all from one sample in a study of blood T cell repertoires in COVID-19. Generated by immunoSEQ multiplex PCR, the TCRdb table keeps only in-frame clones and is missing some. Of some 270,000 clones detected, about 80% appear once; the ten largest clones hold 3.4%. The source material was PBMCs or T cells enriched from blood (not recorded which). The receptors here all came from a man in his fifties who had recovered from COVID-19. Each CDR3 is given with its conserved first and last residue. Each record gives: V gene, clone size, J gene, D gene, CDR3 DNA, CDR3 protein. The D gene is left open where the match is weak. For some rows the clone size is stated as once, few or many, or as a class when expanded; others skip it.

>TRBV19|-|TRBJ2-7|TRBD2
TGTGCCAGTAGTATTGTAGCGGGAGGGATCTACGAGCAGTACTTC
CASSIVAGGIYEQYF
>TRBV19|-|TRBJ1-1|-
TGTGCCAGTAGTATGTCCGGTCTGAGCACTGAAGCTTTCTTT
CASSMSGLSTEAFF
>TRBV4-1|-|TRBJ1-1|-
TGCGCCAGCAGCCATCTCGGACAGTTGAACACTGAAGCTTTCTTT
CASSHLGQLNTEAFF
>TRBV10-1|-|TRBJ2-3|TRBD1
TGCGCCAGCAATCCCGGGACAGGGGGCGAAGATACGCAGTATTTT
CASNPGTGGEDTQYF
>TRBV27|-|TRBJ2-1|TRBD2
TGTGCCAGCAGTTCTCTGGCTAGCGGGGGTAGGGATGAGCAGTTCTTC
CASSSLASGGRDEQFF
>TRBV10-2|-|TRBJ2-1|-
TGCGCCAGCAGTGCGGCCTACAATGAGCAGTTCTTC
CASSAAYNEQFF
>TRBV29-1|-|TRBJ2-7|TRBD1
TGCAGCGTAAGGACAGGGGGCAGGTACGAGCAGTACTTC
CSVRTGGRYEQYF
>TRBV15|-|TRBJ1-4|-
TGTGCCACCAGCAGAGGGTCTGGGAGGCCCAATGAAAAACTGTTTTTT
CATSRGSGRPNEKLFF
>TRBV30|once|TRBJ1-2|TRBD1
TGTGCCTGGAGTGGGGCAGGGGGTTTCTATGGCTACACCTTC
CAWSGAGGFYGYTF
>TRBV11-2|-|TRBJ2-2|TRBD2
TGTGCCAGCAGCTTAGGGGCCCAGCGGGGGGCCGGGGAGCTGTTTTTT
CASSLGAQRGAGELFF
>TRBV5-1|-|TRBJ1-5|-
TGCGCCAGCAGCTTGGATTCCGGCAATCAGCCCCAGCATTTT
CASSLDSGNQPQHF
>TRBV19|-|TRBJ1-1|-
TGTGCCAGTAGCTCGGCACAGGGATTCTGGGGTGGAATCTTT
CASSSAQGFWGGIF
>TRBV14|few|TRBJ2-2|TRBD1
TGTGCCAGCAGCCAGGGAACAGGGGGCACCGGGGAGCTGTTTTTT
CASSQGTGGTGELFF
>TRBV6-2/TRBV6-3|few|TRBJ2-2|-
TGTGCCAGCAGTTACCTTTGGGAGCTGTTTTTT
CASSYLWELFF
>TRBV5-5|-|TRBJ1-5|TRBD1
TGTGCCAGCAGCTTGAGGGACTCTCGACAGGGGGCGGGGGTCAATCAGCCCCAGCATTTT
CASSLRDSRQGAGVNQPQHF
>TRBV7-3|-|TRBJ1-5|-
TGTGCCAGCATGTACAACGCGCCCCAGCATTTT
CASMYNAPQHF
>TRBV19|-|TRBJ1-5|TRBD1
TGTGCCAGCACGGACAGGGGTCAGGGTCAGCCCCAGCATTTT
CASTDRGQGQPQHF
>TRBV7-3|once|TRBJ2-2|TRBD1
TGTGCCAGCAGCCCCATCGACAGGGGCGCCGGGGAGCTGTTTTTT
CASSPIDRGAGELFF
>TRBV2|-|TRBJ1-4|TRBD1
TGTGCCAGCAGTAGGACAGGGGTCGAAAAACTGTTTTTT
CASSRTGVEKLFF
>TRBV7-3|-|TRBJ2-1|TRBD2
TGTGCCAGCAGCCCCACTCCGCGTAGCGGGAGGCCCGTCGATGAGCAGTTCTTC
CASSPTPRSGRPVDEQFF
>TRBV3-1/TRBV3-2|-|TRBJ2-5|TRBD1
TGTGCCAGCAGCCAAGATAGCACAGGGGATCAAGAGACCCAGTACTTC
CASSQDSTGDQETQYF
>TRBV7-9|once|TRBJ2-1|-
TGTGCCAGCAGCCCTGGGCGGACACCGATCAATGAGCAGTTCTTC
CASSPGRTPINEQFF
>TRBV9|-|TRBJ2-5|TRBD2
TGTGCCAGCAGCGTAGGAGGTAGCGGGAGGGGTGAGACCCAGTACTTC
CASSVGGSGRGETQYF
>TRBV12-5|-|TRBJ2-7|TRBD1
TGTGCTAGTGGAAGGACCGGGACAGGGCTACACGAGCAGTACTTC
CASGRTGTGLHEQYF
>TRBV2|-|TRBJ1-1|TRBD1
TGTGCCATCCGGACAGGGGGGAACACTGAAGCTTTCTTT
CAIRTGGNTEAFF
>TRBV7-9|-|TRBJ1-5|-
TGTGCCAGCAGCTCGCTCAGGGGACAGCCCCAGCATTTT
CASSSLRGQPQHF
>TRBV9|-|TRBJ2-2|-
TGTGCCAGCAGCCCTTGGGGGCAGGGGTTCACCGGGGAGCTGTTTTTT
CASSPWGQGFTGELFF
>TRBV4-3|-|TRBJ2-6|-
TGCGCCAGCAGCCAATACCGAGGAGTCTCTGGGGCCAACGTCCTGACTTTC
CASSQYRGVSGANVLTF
>TRBV10-1|-|TRBJ1-5|-
TGCGCCAGCAGTACTCCTAGGGGTCCAGGGAGCAATCAGCCCCAGCATTTT
CASSTPRGPGSNQPQHF
>TRBV4-1|-|TRBJ1-1|-
TGCGCCAGCAGCCAACAGGGGACCCTAAAAGCTTTCTTT
CASSQQGTLKAFF
>TRBV28|-|TRBJ2-5|TRBD1
TGTGCCAGCAGTGCCCTCGGGACAGGGGGGGAAGAGACCCAGTACTTC
CASSALGTGGEETQYF
>TRBV3-1/TRBV3-2|-|TRBJ2-5|TRBD1
TGTGCCAGCAGCCTCGGCAGGGGGAAGCAAGAGACCCAGTACTTC
CASSLGRGKQETQYF
>TRBV24-1|-|TRBJ2-5|-
TGTGCCACAAGCGGAGCCAGCGAGACCCAGTACTTC
CATSGASETQYF
>TRBV5-8|-|TRBJ2-4|TRBD1
TGTGCCAGCAGCTTGAGGCCAGGGGGCCCGAACATTCAGTACTTC
CASSLRPGGPNIQYF
>TRBV29-1|once|TRBJ2-7|TRBD2
TGCAGCGTTGAAGGCACTCGAGGACTACTAGCGGGAGTCGGCGAGCAGTACTTC
CSVEGTRGLLAGVGEQYF
>TRBV28|-|TRBJ1-4|TRBD1
TGTGCCAGCAGGCGGGACAGGGTAGTCGAAAAACTGTTTTTT
CASRRDRVVEKLFF
>TRBV30|-|TRBJ2-5|TRBD2
TGTGCCCGGGGGTCGCGGGGGGGCCTAAGAGGGACCCAGTACTTC
CARGSRGGLRGTQYF
>TRBV19|-|TRBJ2-1|TRBD2
TGTGCCAGTAGGGGGACTATGTCACATGAGCAGTTCTTC
CASRGTMSHEQFF
>TRBV10-3|-|TRBJ1-2|-
TGTGCCATCAGGGACAGTGCAAATGGCTACACCTTC
CAIRDSANGYTF